Reported below is one T cell receptor beta chain. The sample is drawn from a study of T cell responses to AZD1222 COVID-19 vaccine. CDR3 length equals 15 residues. The ends were cut back, 0 bases at V and 5 bases at J, with 11 bases in the middle. CDR1 SGHNT and CDR2 YYREEE come from the germline V gene (reference sequence). Some clones are missing from TCRdb's copy, which holds only in-frame ones; the method was immunoSEQ multiplex PCR. The repertoire consists of about 180,000 clones, with 90% occurring once and the leading ten covering approximately 3%. This material consisted of peripheral blood, taken on day 0 of AZD1222 vaccination. The chain employs TRBV5-4 and TRBJ2-2; D is possibly TRBD2 (5 bases). This TCR came from an adult in good health. CDR3 in amino acids: CASSLGGSVTGELFF. The CDR3, as DNA: TGTGCCAGCAGCTTGGGAGGGTCGGTAACCGGGGAGCTGTTTTTT. Full variable domain (outside the CDR3, taken from reference TRBV5-4 and TRBJ2-2): ETGVTQSPTHLIKTRGQQVTLRCSSQSGHNTVSWYQQALGQGPQFIFQYYREEENGRGNFPPRFSGLQFPNYSSELNVNALELDDSALYLCASSLGGSVTGELFFGEGSRLTVL.